The rows below give T cell receptor beta chains drawn from one sample of a study of cytomegalovirus exposure and HLA in healthy donors. Sequenced by immunoSEQ multiplex PCR; TCRdb stores in-frame clones only, minus some. Of approximately 140,000 clones in the sample, approximately 84% are singletons; the top ten hold under 1.5%. Sequencing input: PBMCs. These receptor sequences come from a woman between 25 and 40 years old in good health and CMV-seronegative. The CDR3 runs from the conserved cysteine through the conserved F or W. The D gene is left open where the match is weak. Expanded clones are given a class, and other clones once, few, many or no size at all.

- TRBJ2-1 - 14 TRBV11-2 CASSWTTSFSEQFF TGTGCCAGCAGCTGGACAACTAGCTTCAGTGAGCAGTTCTTC
TRBD2 TRBJ2-3 - 15 TRBV5-4 CASSGVAGGGDTQYF TGTGCCAGCAGCGGTGTAGCGGGGGGTGGAGATACGCAGTATTTT
- TRBJ1-6 few 13 TRBV9 CASSVDSDSPLHF TGTGCCAGCAGCGTAGACTCGGATTCACCCCTCCACTTT
- TRBJ1-6 - 15 TRBV7-6 CASSGGWRDNSPLHF TGTGCCAGCAGCGGGGGGTGGCGGGATAATTCACCCCTCCACTTT
- TRBJ2-1 - 14 TRBV18 CASSPPLPVNEQFF TGTGCCAGCTCACCACCTCTACCCGTAAATGAGCAGTTCTTC
- TRBJ2-1 - 15 TRBV7-2 CASSLDSGSYNEQFF TGTGCCAGCAGCTTAGACTCGGGGTCTTACAATGAGCAGTTCTTC
TRBD2 TRBJ2-3 - 15 TRBV15 CATSTAGGPTDTQYF TGTGCCACCAGCACAGCGGGGGGGCCTACAGATACGCAGTATTTT
TRBD1 TRBJ1-4 - 15 TRBV5-1 CASSFTGAPNEKLFF TGCGCCAGCAGCTTCACAGGGGCTCCTAATGAAAAACTGTTTTTT
- TRBJ1-6 - 13 TRBV6-6 CASTTEMNSPLHF TGTGCCAGCACCACCGAGATGAATTCACCCCTCCACTTT
TRBD1 TRBJ1-5 - 13 TRBV2 CASGTASNQPQHF TGTGCCAGCGGGACAGCTAGCAATCAGCCCCAGCATTTT
- TRBJ2-1 - 13 TRBV11-1 CASSLFQGIIQFF TGTGCCAGCAGCTTATTTCAGGGGATCATACAGTTCTTC
TRBD1 TRBJ2-1 - 15 TRBV7-9 CASSSPGTGYNEQFF TGTGCCAGCAGCTCTCCCGGGACAGGGTACAATGAGCAGTTCTTC
- TRBJ2-3 - 17 TRBV19 CASSIKGTTTRRDTQYF TGTGCCAGTAGTATAAAGGGGACAACCACTAGACGAGATACGCAGTATTTT
- TRBJ2-7 - 14 TRBV2 CASSPAGSSYEQYF TGTGCCAGCAGTCCGGCGGGAAGCTCCTACGAGCAGTACTTC
- TRBJ1-1 - 14 TRBV28 CASSSPAVLGEAFF TGTGCCAGCAGTTCCCCGGCGGTCCTCGGTGAAGCTTTCTTT
TRBD2 TRBJ2-3 - 18 TRBV7-8 CASSLARPRGGITDTQYF TGTGCCAGCAGCTTAGCGCGTCCTCGCGGGGGGATCACAGATACGCAGTATTTT
- TRBJ1-1 - 15 TRBV12-5 CASGLVLGRGTEAFF TGTGCTAGTGGTTTGGTACTAGGACGGGGTACTGAAGCTTTCTTT
- TRBJ1-6 - 13 TRBV30 CAWGKNRDSPLHF TGTGCCTGGGGAAAAAACAGGGATTCACCCCTCCACTTT
- TRBJ1-1 - 14 TRBV7-8 CASSLLLGGTEAFF TGTGCCAGCAGCTTACTCTTGGGGGGCACTGAAGCTTTCTTT
TRBD2 TRBJ2-1 few 17 TRBV7-3 CASSSKGSGGSYNEQFF TGTGCCAGCAGCTCAAAGGGTAGCGGGGGGTCTTACAATGAGCAGTTCTTC
TRBD1 TRBJ2-3 - 15 TRBV6-6 CASSYRDRVTDTQYF TGTGCCAGCAGTTACCGGGACAGGGTCACAGATACGCAGTATTTT
TRBD1 TRBJ1-2 few 13 TRBV27 CASSWARGVGYTF TGTGCCAGCAGTTGGGCCAGGGGGGTTGGCTACACCTTC
TRBD2 TRBJ2-2 - 14 TRBV5-1 CASSWTSNTGELFF TGCGCCAGCAGCTGGACTAGCAACACCGGGGAGCTGTTTTTT
TRBD1 TRBJ1-2 once 14 TRBV5-1 CASSLGQGARGYTF TGCGCCAGCAGCTTGGGCCAGGGGGCGAGAGGCTACACCTTC
TRBD1 TRBJ1-2 - 12 TRBV27 CASRTGNYGYTF TGTGCCAGCAGGACAGGGAACTATGGCTACACCTTC
TRBD1 TRBJ2-5 once 13 TRBV2 CASSWDSSETQYF TGTGCCAGCAGTTGGGACAGTTCAGAGACCCAGTACTTC
TRBD1 TRBJ2-3 once 16 TRBV5-1 CASSLASGTGQDTQYF TGCGCCAGCAGCTTGGCCTCGGGGACAGGGCAAGATACGCAGTATTTT
TRBD1 TRBJ1-2 - 12 TRBV5-8 CASSGTAYGYTF TGTGCCAGCTCCGGGACAGCCTATGGCTACACCTTC
TRBD1 TRBJ1-1 - 18 TRBV5-1 CASSFIPGQGVLNTEAFF TGCGCCAGCAGCTTCATACCGGGACAGGGGGTTCTGAACACTGAAGCTTTCTTT
TRBD1 TRBJ1-5 - 15 TRBV27 CASSSQGASNQPQHF TGTGCCAGCAGTTCACAGGGGGCTAGCAATCAGCCCCAGCATTTT
TRBD2 TRBJ2-7 - 15 TRBV6-5 CASSYSSGGAYEQYF TGTGCCAGCAGTTACTCTAGCGGGGGGGCCTACGAGCAGTACTTC
- TRBJ2-1 - 15 TRBV10-3 CAISGRGTSDNEQFF TGTGCCATCAGTGGGAGGGGAACTTCAGACAATGAGCAGTTCTTC
- TRBJ1-1 - 14 TRBV2 CASSIRARTSEAFF TGTGCCAGCAGTATAAGGGCTAGGACTTCTGAAGCTTTCTTT
TRBD1 TRBJ2-5 - 15 TRBV7-8 CASSPPGTGQETQYF TGTGCCAGCAGCCCCCCGGGGACAGGCCAAGAGACCCAGTACTTC
- TRBJ2-7 - 16 TRBV23-1 CASSQSFFGPTYEQYF TGCGCCAGCAGTCAATCGTTTTTTGGCCCCACCTACGAGCAGTACTTC
TRBD1 TRBJ1-5 - 13 TRBV19 CASKDRGGQPQHF TGTGCCAGTAAAGACAGGGGAGGTCAGCCCCAGCATTTT
TRBD2 TRBJ2-3 - 18 TRBV4-1 CASSQDPPPSGARDTQYF TGCGCCAGCAGCCAAGATCCCCCCCCTAGCGGGGCCCGCGATACGCAGTATTTT
- TRBJ1-2 few 13 TRBV11-2 CASSLQVSRGYTF TGTGCCAGCAGCTTACAGGTGTCAAGGGGCTACACCTTC
TRBD1 TRBJ1-2 - 16 TRBV7-2 CASSLKDGTGGYGYTF TGTGCCAGCAGCTTAAAGGATGGGACAGGGGGATATGGCTACACCTTC
TRBD1 TRBJ1-1 - 14 TRBV5-4 CASSLDRGRTEAFF TGTGCCAGCAGCTTGGACAGGGGGCGGACTGAAGCTTTCTTT
TRBD2 TRBJ2-5 - 17 TRBV6-1 CASSDRRGGGAGETQYF TGTGCCAGCAGTGATCGTCGTGGCGGGGGGGCGGGGGAGACCCAGTACTTC
- TRBJ2-5 - 12 TRBV6-6 CASSQIQETQYF TGTGCCAGCAGTCAGATCCAGGAGACCCAGTACTTC
- TRBJ2-4 once 14 TRBV19 CASSITGQGNIQYF TGTGCCAGTAGTATAACTGGGCAGGGGAACATTCAGTACTTC
TRBD1 TRBJ1-6 - 19 TRBV27 CASSPGQGVVRSYNSPLHF TGTGCCAGCAGTCCCGGACAGGGGGTAGTTAGGTCCTATAATTCACCCCTCCACTTT
- TRBJ2-6 - 14 TRBV5-1 CASSLVTGANVLTF TGCGCCAGCAGCTTGGTGACAGGGGCCAACGTCCTGACTTTC
- TRBJ2-7 - 17 TRBV6-8 CASTPRQKAPDHYEQYF TGTGCCAGCACCCCCCGACAGAAAGCCCCGGACCACTACGAGCAGTACTTC
- TRBJ1-5 - 15 TRBV28 CASSFGLGGRQPQHF TGTGCCAGCAGTTTCGGACTGGGCGGGCGCCAGCCCCAGCATTTT